What follows describes a single TCR beta chain. Its antigen is as yet unknown. A much larger clone lies a single base off, so this may be a read error. Germline lookup yields CDR1 SGHTA and CDR2 FQGTGA. There are 13 residues in the CDR3. MiXCR, applied by TCRdb to the reads, yields one record per CDR3 protein. The repertoire holds approximately 500,000 distinct CDR3 sequences, with 15% to 20% as singletons. The data stem from a study of T cell repertoires in cytomegalovirus infection. About the research overall: Signatures in public TCR beta sequences pointed to both CMV infection and matching HLA type.

Findings and limits, study-wide: Dominating the ex vivo response were HLA-C-restricted CMV-specific TCR beta clonotypes.

The clonotype was recovered from a human donor in good health (CMV status not recorded). Some clones in this sample may be carry-over from other donors' samples. Sample: CD8+ T cells from PBMCs. The chain carries TRBV7-3 and TRBJ2-1; no reliable D call. CDR3 DNA: TGTGCCAGCAGCTTAAACATATACAATGAGAAGTTCTTC. Its protein product is CASSLNIYNEKFF.